The 25 T cell receptor beta chains below come from one sample, sequenced in a study of T cells in localized non-small cell lung cancer. Some clones are missing from TCRdb's copy, which holds only in-frame ones; the method was immunoSEQ multiplex PCR. The sample lists around 30,000 clones, around 94% occurring once. Sequenced material: peripheral blood, taken before any cancer treatment. The source is a woman between 35 and 70 years old with stage I lung adenocarcinoma.

V gene TRBV11-3 combines with J gene TRBJ1-4; possibly TRBD1 for D (6 bases). V shed 5 bases and J shed 9 bases, with 16 bases lying between them. Germline loops: CDR1 SGHNT, CDR2 YENEEA. CDR3 length equals 14 residues. The CDR3: CASSVQGWRQKLFF. The CDR3 DNA reads as TGTGCCAGCAGCGTACAGGGCTGGAGGCAAAAACTGTTTTTT.

The rearrangement links TRBV27 to TRBJ1-6; a possible D gene is TRBD1 (5 bases). Germline CDR1 MNHEY, CDR2 SMNVEV (reference sequence). V lost 5 bases and J lost 8, with 13 bases in between. This CDR3 comprises 14 residues. The DNA for the CDR3 is TGTGCCAGCAGTCCAACGGGACCCCATTCACCCCTCCACTTT. Translated: CASSPTGPHSPLHF.

This rearrangement joins TRBV5-4 to TRBJ1-1; 7 nucleotides line up with TRBD1. The CDR3 is 12 residues long. Trimming at V came to 4 bases and at J to 10 bases, leaving 7 bases not matched to a gene. CDR1 and CDR2 from the germline V gene are SGHNT and YYREEE (reference sequence). The CDR3 coding sequence is TGTGCCAGCAGCCCCCGGGCAGGGGGAGCTTTCTTT. This codes for CASSPRAGGAFF.

The rearrangement links TRBV5-1 to TRBJ2-1; 15 nucleotides match TRBD2. Unmatched junction bases numbered 6, after V lost 2 bases and J lost 9 bases. Germline V gene lookup returns CDR1 SGHRS and CDR2 YFSETQ. The CDR3 is made up of 16 amino acids. The CDR3 sequence: CASSFIGLAGGVEQFF. The CDR3 DNA sequence: TGCGCCAGCAGCTTTATTGGACTAGCGGGAGGGGTTGAGCAGTTCTTC.

The V gene is TRBV27, the J gene TRBJ1-2, with a weak D call TRBD1 (6 bases). The CDR3 contains 13 residues. Germline V gene data show CDR1 as MNHEY and CDR2 as SMNVEV (reference sequence). V was pared by 6 bases and J by 5 bases, with 13 bases between. CDR3 DNA: TGTGCCAGCAGACCCTCAGGGGTTTATGGCTACACCTTC. This translates into CASRPSGVYGYTF.

The chain combines TRBV6-5 with TRBJ2-7, with no clear D. Germline CDR1 MNHEY, CDR2 SVGAGI. The CDR3 totals 12 residues. Trimming took off 8 bases at V and 0 bases at J, with 8 bases between the two ends. This CDR3 reads CASSPFSYEQYF. The CDR3 DNA reads TGTGCCAGCTCCCCCTTCTCCTACGAGCAGTACTTC.

The chain uses TRBV2 and TRBJ2-7; TRBD2 might be the D (5 bases). V lost 8 bases and J 1 base, leaving 15 bases between the germline ends. This CDR3 is built from 14 residues. Looked up from germline, CDR1 is SNHLY and CDR2 is FYNNEI. CDR3 in DNA: TGTGCCAGCCTTGAACGGGGAGTTTCCTACGAGCAGTACTTC. Translating it yields CASLERGVSYEQYF. The full variable domain, completed using reference TRBV2 and TRBJ2-7, is EPEVTQTPSHQVTQMGQEVILRCVPISNHLYFYWYRQILGQKVEFLVSFYNNEISEKSEIFDDQFSVERPDGSNFTLKIRSTKLEDSAMYFCASLERGVSYEQYFGPGTRLTVT.

The J gene is TRBJ2-1, the V gene TRBV6-1; 10 bases match TRBD2. Trimming took 2 bases from V and 1 from J; bases not matched to a gene: 2. The CDR3 sequence is 16 residues long. CDR1 is MNHNS, CDR2 SASEGT, per germline. The DNA of the CDR3 is TGTGCCAGCAGTGAACGTAGCGGGAGGTCCTACAATGAGCAGTTCTTC. Protein: CASSERSGRSYNEQFF.

The chain couples TRBV25-1 to TRBJ2-7, with D possibly TRBD1 on 6 matching bases. Germline CDR1 is MGHDK and CDR2 is SYGVNS. This CDR3 has 13 residues. V was cut by 1 base and J by 6 bases, with 10 bases left in between. Here the CDR3 reads CASSEFQGIEQYF. The CDR3 nucleotides read TGTGCCAGCAGTGAATTTCAGGGGATCGAGCAGTACTTC.

V is TRBV19 and J is TRBJ2-1; 9 nucleotides align to TRBD1. The CDR3 totals 16 residues. Germline trimming cut 5 bases from V and 4 bases from J; bases unmatched to any gene: 9. Looked up from germline, CDR1 is LNHDA and CDR2 is SQIVND (reference sequence). As DNA, the CDR3 is TGTGCCAGTAGTCTACGAGACAGGGGGAAATACAATGAGCAGTTCTTC. Protein product: CASSLRDRGKYNEQFF.

A single count supports this clone. The chain combines TRBV19 with TRBJ1-5, with D uncertain. Between the trimmed V and J ends, which lost 2 bases and 7 bases, there was a span of 9 bases. This CDR3 is built from 13 residues. Germline V gene sequence: CDR1 LNHDA, CDR2 SQIVND (reference sequence). The CDR3 loop is CASSIRGNQPQHF. The CDR3 bases are TGTGCCAGTAGTATACGAGGGAACCAGCCCCAGCATTTT.

The J gene is TRBJ2-1, the V gene TRBV5-1, with a weak D call TRBD1 (6 bases). The V gene's germline CDR1 is SGHRS and CDR2 YFSETQ. This CDR3 contains 16 residues. Trimming took 2 bases from V and 3 from J, leaving 15 bases between them. The CDR3 protein is CASSLETGTSYNEQFF. As DNA, the CDR3 is TGCGCCAGCAGCTTAGAAACCGGGACAAGCTACAATGAGCAGTTCTTC.

The V and J genes are TRBV2 and TRBJ1-2; a weak D match, TRBD1 (6 bases). Trimming removed 5 bases at V and 3 bases at J, with 13 bases between. This CDR3 has 14 amino acids. In germline, CDR1 is SNHLY, CDR2 FYNNEI. The CDR3 loop is CASSSTGQHYGYTF. CDR3 bases: TGTGCCAGCAGTTCAACGGGACAACACTATGGCTACACCTTC.

The rearrangement links TRBV19 to TRBJ1-1; 8 nucleotides match TRBD1. V gave up 1 base and J gave up 0 bases; unmatched junction bases: 4. In germline, CDR1 is LNHDA, CDR2 SQIVND (reference sequence). CDR3 length equals 16 residues. CDR3 sequence: CASSIGPGQVNTEAFF. The CDR3 coding sequence is TGTGCCAGTAGTATAGGGCCGGGACAGGTGAACACTGAAGCTTTCTTT.

The genes are TRBV6-5 and TRBJ1-2, with 8 bases identical to TRBD1. The V gene end was trimmed by 0 bases and the J gene end by 5 bases; junction bases not matched to a gene: 5. This CDR3 region has 15 residues. From germline, CDR1 is MNHEY and CDR2 SVGAGI. This CDR3 is CASSYSYRGTYGYTF. The CDR3 DNA follows: TGTGCCAGCAGTTACTCTTACAGGGGGACGTATGGCTACACCTTC.

V usage is TRBV28 and J usage is TRBJ1-4, with D hard to call. The ends were cut back, 6 bases at V and 3 bases at J, with 11 bases in the middle. The CDR3 has 14 residues. Germline CDR1 is MDHEN and CDR2 is SYDVKM. For the CDR3, the DNA is TGTGCCAGCAGACCAGGTGGAGCTAATGAAAAACTGTTTTTT. Translated, it gives CASRPGGANEKLFF.

The chain employs TRBV5-4 and TRBJ2-5; D gene unclear. The CDR3 totals 15 residues. V was clipped by 0 bases and J by 4 bases, with 13 bases between them. Germline V lookup: CDR1 SGHNT, CDR2 YYREEE (reference sequence). As DNA, the CDR3 is TGTGCCAGCAGCTTGGGGGGATCCAAGGGAGAGACCCAGTACTTC. Amino acid sequence: CASSLGGSKGETQYF.

V and J are TRBV5-4 and TRBJ1-1; the D is unclear. This CDR3 region has 15 residues. The germline V gene has CDR1 SGHNT and CDR2 YYREEE (reference sequence). V lost 0 bases to trimming and J lost 1 base, with 10 bases between them. The CDR3 sequence: CASSLGAARNTEAFF. The CDR3 nucleotides are TGTGCCAGCAGCTTGGGGGCCGCCCGGAACACTGAAGCTTTCTTT.

This clone is a singleton in its sample. The chain uses TRBV6-1 and TRBJ1-2; D gene uncertain. V was shortened by 4 bases and J by 2 bases, with 8 bases between the two germline ends. Germline CDR1 is MNHNS and CDR2 is SASEGT. The CDR3 extends over 13 amino acids. This CDR3 is CASSARTNYGYTF. The CDR3 DNA follows: TGTGCCAGCAGTGCCCGAACGAACTATGGCTACACCTTC.

The rearrangement links TRBV7-2 to TRBJ2-1; no definite D call. The V end was cut by 0 bases, the J end by 9 bases, with 6 bases between. The CDR3 is 12 amino acids. CDR1 SGHTA and CDR2 FQGNSA come from the germline V gene. DNA for the CDR3: TGTGCCAGCAGCTTAGCACTGGTTGAGCAGTTCTTC. Amino acids: CASSLALVEQFF.

The gene calls are TRBV7-8 and TRBJ1-1; perhaps TRBD1 as D (5 bases). V lost 6 bases and J 1 base, leaving 12 bases between the germline ends. Germline values: CDR1 SGHVS, CDR2 FQNEAQ. This CDR3 is built from 14 residues. Written as DNA, the CDR3 is TGTGCCAGCAGTAGGGGACTGACGAACACTGAAGCTTTCTTT. This sequence encodes CASSRGLTNTEAFF. Based on the CDR3 plus reference TRBV7-8 and TRBJ1-1, the full variable domain is GAGVSQSPRYKVAKRGQDVALRCDPISGHVSLFWYQQALGQGPEFLTYFQNEAQLDKSGLPSDRFFAERPEGSVSTLKIQRTQQEDSAVYLCASSRGLTNTEAFFGQGTRLTVV.

This sequence joins TRBV21-1 and TRBJ1-1. TRBV21-1 is a listed pseudogene. CDR3 length equals 15 residues. The CDR3 is CASSKEEGLNTEAFF. CDR3 nucleotides: TGTGCCAGCAGCAAAGAGGAAGGTTTGAACACTGAAGCTTTCTTT.

The chain employs TRBV7-9 and TRBJ2-6, with a possible D match to TRBD1 (7 bases). Per the germline V gene, CDR1 is SEHNR and CDR2 is FQNEAQ (reference sequence). The length of the CDR3 is 18 residues. V was shortened by 6 bases and J by 0 bases, with 18 bases between the two germline ends. The CDR3 sequence is CASSWRGTATSGANVLTF. CDR3 coding DNA: TGTGCCAGCAGTTGGAGGGGGACAGCTACCTCTGGGGCCAACGTCCTGACTTTC.

The gene calls are TRBV7-2 and TRBJ2-3; D might be TRBD2 (6 bases). Germline loops: CDR1 SGHTA, CDR2 FQGNSA. The V end was cut by 4 bases, the J end by 3 bases, with 20 bases between. The CDR3 is made up of 17 amino acids. CDR3 sequence (DNA): TGTGCCAGCAGCTATCGACCCCCCGGGAGTGGTACAGATACGCAGTATTTT. Translated, it gives CASSYRPPGSGTDTQYF.

This chain links TRBV5-1 with TRBJ2-7, with 8 positions matching TRBD1. The CDR3 is 15 residues long. V gave up 0 bases and J gave up 5 bases; unmatched junction bases: 7. CDR1 is SGHRS, CDR2 YFSETQ, per germline. This chain's CDR3 is CASSLAGGIFHEQYF. The CDR3, as DNA: TGCGCCAGCAGCTTGGCAGGGGGCATATTTCACGAGCAGTACTTC.